This T cell receptor (beta chain) was obtained from a study of beta chain features in type 1 diabetes. The overall study: Sorted cells, 107,917,701 in number, were examined across all samples.

Germline assignment: CDR1 SGDLS and CDR2 YYNGEE. This CDR3 has 16 residues. Trimming removed 4 bases from V and 2 bases from J; junction bases left unmatched: 8. Expressed TCRB transcripts were sequenced because the isolated RNA had all been reverse transcribed beforehand. TCRdb's table, derived via immunoSEQ multiplex PCR, lists solely in-frame clones and lacks some. The sample comprises approximately 300,000 clones, approximately 11% of which are singletons, and just over 0.015% rests with the top ten. Findings of the study overall: Sequencing of cDNA might inflate the share of cells that strongly express TCR. The study found moderately but significantly shorter TCRB CDR3s in all four CD4+ subsets of Type 1 diabetes patients.

Comments on this clone: Its antigen is not known.

This receptor was obtained from a woman between 25 and 40 years old in good health. Sequenced: naive CD4+ T cells from blood. The rearrangement uses TRBV9 and TRBJ2-2; 7 bases fit TRBD1. DNA for the CDR3: TGTGCCAGCAGCACGTTTGACAGGGCTAACACCGGGGAGCTGTTTTTT. Its protein is CASSTFDRANTGELFF.